This T cell receptor (beta chain) was identified during a study of prognosis after radiotherapy for stage I lung cancer. Study-level background: Adenocarcinoma occurred in roughly 13 patients and squamous cell carcinoma in about 7.

This clonotype was seen ten or more times. Its antigen is unidentified. Multiplex PCR in two rounds served to amplify TCR beta CDR3 from genomic DNA. First-round PCR employed TRBV- and TRBJ-specific primers for each gene. Each CDR3 protein gets one entry after TCRdb re-called the multiplex PCR reads with MiXCR. The table has fewer than 30,000 distinct CDR3 sequences, 25% to 35% seen once; the top ten hold roughly a third. The CDR3 length is 16 residues. The germline V and J ends were trimmed by 2 bases and 4 bases, with 15 bases remaining between them. Looked up from germline, CDR1 is GTSNPN and CDR2 is SVGIG (reference sequence). Findings and limits, study-wide: A drop in unique TCR clone counts was seen after stereotactic body radiation therapy, median around 10,000 versus 6,900.

The TCR originated in a donor of 50 years or more with non-small cell lung cancer. Specimen: PBMCs, collected before or after stereotactic body radiation therapy (not recorded which). The V and J genes are TRBV30 and TRBJ1-6, with a tentative D call TRBD1 (6 bases). This CDR3 is CAWSLTGEGYNSPLHF. As DNA, the CDR3 is TGTGCCTGGAGTCTGACAGGAGAGGGATATAATTCACCCCTCCACTTT. Filled out from reference TRBV30 and TRBJ1-6, the complete variable domain reads SQTIHQWPATLVQPVGSPLSLECTVEGTSNPNLYWYRQAAGRGLQLLFYSVGIGQISSEVPQNLSASRPQDRQFILSSKKLLLSDSGFYLCAWSLTGEGYNSPLHFGNGTRLTVT.